The present T cell receptor (beta chain) was sequenced within a study of beta chain features in type 1 diabetes. Study-level background: Age and gender were similar between patients and healthy donors, as were cell yields. General observations from the study: When Type 1 diabetes patients were examined, their TCRB CDR3s proved moderately but significantly shorter in all four CD4+ subsets.

Via the markers CD45RO/CCR7/CD25/CD127/CD95/CD27, stem cell-like memory, regulatory, central memory and naive CD4+ cells were sorted. As regards this clone: The antigen remains undetermined.

Germline V CDR1 and CDR2: GTSNPN, SVGIG (reference sequence). There are 14 residues in the CDR3. V lost 5 bases and J lost 5; bases outside the gene matches: 8. The investigators reverse transcribed all of the isolated RNA, so they sequenced expressed TCRB transcripts. Naive, central memory and regulatory T cell samples came to a mean of around 3.3 million reads. The protocol was immunoSEQ multiplex PCR, while the TCRdb copy is restricted to in-frame clones and leaves out a portion. Of around 150,000 clones in the sample, over 55% were seen once. This clonotype was sampled from a young man with type 1 diabetes. The chain links TRBV30 to TRBJ2-1, with 8 bases lining up with TRBD1. Sequencing used naive CD4+ T cells from blood. CDR3 sequence: CAWGSGQGNNEQFF. The CDR3, as DNA: TGTGCCTGGGGATCTGGACAGGGAAACAATGAGCAGTTCTTC.